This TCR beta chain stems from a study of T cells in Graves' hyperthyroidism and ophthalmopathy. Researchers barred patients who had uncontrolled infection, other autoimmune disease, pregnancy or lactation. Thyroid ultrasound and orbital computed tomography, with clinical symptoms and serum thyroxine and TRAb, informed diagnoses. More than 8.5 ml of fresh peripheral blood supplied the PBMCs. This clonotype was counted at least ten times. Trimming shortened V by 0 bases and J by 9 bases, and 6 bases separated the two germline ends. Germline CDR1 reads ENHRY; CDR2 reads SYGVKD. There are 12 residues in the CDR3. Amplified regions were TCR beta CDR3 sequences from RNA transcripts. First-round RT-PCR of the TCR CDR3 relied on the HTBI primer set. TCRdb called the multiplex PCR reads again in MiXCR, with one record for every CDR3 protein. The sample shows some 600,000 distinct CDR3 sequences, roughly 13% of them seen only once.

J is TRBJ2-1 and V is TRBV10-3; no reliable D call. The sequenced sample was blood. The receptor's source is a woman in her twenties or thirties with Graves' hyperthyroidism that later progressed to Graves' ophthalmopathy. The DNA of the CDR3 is TGTGCCATCAGTGAGTCAGACGGTGAGCAGTTCTTC. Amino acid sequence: CAISESDGEQFF.